The sequence of this TCR beta chain was determined in a study of identical twins. TCRdb ran MiXCR on the 5' RACE reads and lists one entry per CDR3 protein. The table lists hundreds of thousands of distinct CDR3 sequences, approximately 22% of them singletons. This clonotype was observed a handful of times. In addition, the sample was reused for a study of T cells expressing NK-cell markers.

Input material: PBMCs. This receptor was identified in a woman aged 18-30 years in good health.

The CDR3 loop reads CASSLSQLVDEQYF. The CDR3 bases are TGTGCCAGCAGTTTAAGTCAGCTAGTGGACGAGCAGTACTTC. This chain uses TRBV12-3 or TRBV12-4 with TRBJ2-7, with unresolved D. The CDR3 covers 14 residues. V lost 2 bases, J lost 5 bases, and 13 bases lay in between.